These 15 T cell receptor beta chains were sequenced from one sample in a study of CD8+CD57+ T cells in acquired aplastic anemia. The authors sequenced patients whose flow cytometry had shown CD8+CD57+ cell expansion. Genomic DNA, serving as template, underwent TCR beta VDJ and CDR3 profiling. One entry per CDR3 protein results from TCRdb running MiXCR on the reads. The sample lists some 120,000 distinct CDR3 sequences; about 60% were seen once. Sequencing input: sorted CD4+, CD8+, or CD8+CD57+ T cells (not recorded which) from PBMCs. The receptors come from a human donor with aplastic anemia.

The V and J genes are TRBV11-1 and TRBJ1-6, with D possibly TRBD1 on 6 matching bases. This CDR3 has 16 residues. Germline V gene sequence: CDR1 SGHAT, CDR2 FQDESV (reference sequence). Trimming removed 8 bases from V and 5 bases from J, with 19 bases in between. The DNA of the CDR3 is TGTGCCAGCGCGAGGGGGACGGTCTCAGATAATTCACCCCTCCACTTT. Translation gives CASARGTVSDNSPLHF.

This clonotype was seen a few times. The chain combines TRBV27 with TRBJ1-2, with D tentatively TRBD1 (6 bases). The V and J ends lost 6 bases and 6 bases respectively, with 17 bases between them. CDR3 length equals 14 residues. CDR1 MNHEY and CDR2 SMNVEV come from the germline V gene (reference sequence). The CDR3 spells CASSVSGAPDGYTF. The CDR3 DNA reads TGTGCCAGCAGCGTATCAGGGGCCCCCGATGGCTACACCTTC.

This clonotype has a count of ten or more. The chain employs TRBV4-1 and TRBJ2-5; the D gene is possibly TRBD1 (6 bases). The CDR3 totals 14 residues. V dropped 8 bases and J dropped 7 bases, with 20 bases sitting between them. Germline V lookup: CDR1 MGHRA, CDR2 YSYEKL. CDR3 DNA: TGCGCCAGCCGCTCCACTGACTTGACAGGGACCCAGTACTTC. It specifies CASRSTDLTGTQYF.

This chain joins TRBV2 and TRBJ2-5; the D gene is possibly TRBD1 (5 bases). V lost 3 bases and J 5 bases, leaving 7 bases between the germline ends. The CDR3 consists of 12 residues. CDR1 SNHLY and CDR2 FYNNEI come from the germline V gene. CDR3: CASSDPGETQYF. DNA of the CDR3: TGTGCCAGCAGTGACCCAGGGGAGACCCAGTACTTC.

The rearrangement links TRBV4-1 to TRBJ2-5; weak D call: TRBD2 (6 bases). In germline, CDR1 is MGHRA, CDR2 YSYEKL. This CDR3 is built from 17 residues. The V gene lost 0 bases and the J gene lost 2 bases, with 16 bases spanning the gap. In nucleotides, the CDR3 is TGCGCCAGCAGCCAAGATCGGTCGGGAGTGAGGCAAGAGACCCAGTACTTC. Protein: CASSQDRSGVRQETQYF.

The rearrangement links TRBV15 to TRBJ2-7; D might be TRBD1 (5 bases). The CDR3 runs 16 residues. Germline-derived CDR1 and CDR2 are LNHNV and YYDKDF (reference sequence). V was cut by 0 bases and J by 4 bases, with 16 bases left in between. The CDR3 nucleotides read TGTGCCACCAGCAGAGACCGAGGACCCTCAGGGTACGAGCAGTACTTC. It codes for CATSRDRGPSGYEQYF. Full variable domain (outside the CDR3, taken from reference TRBV15 and TRBJ2-7): DAMVIQNPRYQVTQFGKPVTLSCSQTLNHNVMYWYQQKSSQAPKLLFHYYDKDFNNEADTPDNFQSRRPNTSFCFLDIRSPGLGDTAMYLCATSRDRGPSGYEQYFGPGTRLTVT.

CDR3 sequence (DNA): TGCGCCAGCAGCTCGGCCCTCTCGACAGGGGGAAACACCATATATTTT. Translated: CASSSALSTGGNTIYF. The chain combines TRBV5-1 with TRBJ1-3; 7 bases line up with TRBD1. CDR3 length: 16 residues. With V trimmed by 3 bases and J by 4 bases, 10 bases remained unmatched. The germline V gene encodes CDR1 SGHRS and CDR2 YFSETQ.

Many counts were recorded for this clonotype. The junction and the germline gene differ at one end; a read error may be behind it. V usage is TRBV6-5 and J usage is TRBJ1-1; D is ambiguous. The CDR3 covers 12 residues. Germline V gene sequence: CDR1 MNHEY, CDR2 SVGAGI. The CDR3 DNA is TGTGCCAGCCAGAACACGAACGCTGAAGCTTTCTTT. Translated, it gives CASQNTNAEAFF.

The V gene is TRBV7-2, the J gene TRBJ1-6, with D hard to call. Trimming took off 7 bases at V and 7 bases at J, with 11 bases between the two ends. CDR1 SGHTA and CDR2 FQGNSA come from the germline V gene. This CDR3 is 13 amino acids long. The CDR3 nucleotides read TGTGCCAGCAAGGGCGGTCACAATTCACCCCTCCACTTT. It specifies CASKGGHNSPLHF.

The chain links TRBV10-3 to TRBJ1-5; 8 nucleotides align to TRBD1. Germline CDR1 is ENHRY and CDR2 is SYGVKD. V dropped 10 bases and J dropped 7; count of bases not matched to a gene: 9. This CDR3 comprises 13 residues. The CDR3 DNA follows: TGTGCCACTGGACAGGGAGAGAGCCAGCCCCAGCATTTT. Its protein product is CATGQGESQPQHF.

The chain has TRBV19 and TRBJ1-1; 7 bases are a match to TRBD1. Germline CDR1 and CDR2: LNHDA and SQIVND (reference sequence). The CDR3 loop spans 13 amino acids. Unmatched junction bases numbered 7, after V lost 5 bases and J lost 7 bases. This CDR3 reads CASSLAGGIEAFF. CDR3 in DNA: TGTGCCAGTAGTTTGGCAGGGGGTATTGAAGCTTTCTTT. Based on the CDR3 plus reference TRBV19 and TRBJ1-1, the full variable domain is DGGITQSPKYLFRKEGQNVTLSCEQNLNHDAMYWYRQDPGQGLRLIYYSQIVNDFQKGDIAEGYSVSREKKESFPLTVTSAQKNPTAFYLCASSLAGGIEAFFGQGTRLTVV.

The chain has TRBV19 and TRBJ1-1, with a weak D call TRBD1 (6 bases). The germline V gene has CDR1 LNHDA and CDR2 SQIVND (reference sequence). V lost 5 bases to trimming and J lost 7 bases, with 14 bases between them. The CDR3 runs 13 residues. Written as DNA, the CDR3 is TGTGCCAGTAGTGCGGACAGAAGGAGTGAAGCTTTCTTT. Its protein product is CASSADRRSEAFF.

V gene TRBV29-1 combines with J gene TRBJ2-5, with D possibly being TRBD1 (6 bases). The CDR3 extends over 13 amino acids. The ends were cut back, 7 bases at V and 1 base at J, with 13 bases in the middle. In germline, CDR1 is SQVTM, CDR2 ANQGSEA. CDR3 region: CSALQGFQETQYF. CDR3 sequence (DNA): TGCAGCGCCCTACAGGGTTTCCAAGAGACCCAGTACTTC.

The rearrangement uses TRBV4-1 and TRBJ1-2; the D is unclear. CDR1 is MGHRA, CDR2 YSYEKL, per germline. This CDR3 contains 16 residues. Trimming took 1 base from V and 4 from J, leaving 16 bases between them. The CDR3 protein is CASSQVGLPARYGYTF. CDR3 DNA sequence: TGCGCCAGCAGCCAAGTAGGTCTGCCAGCCCGCTATGGCTACACCTTC.

In the case of this clonotype: One junction end disagrees with the germline gene, perhaps due to a read error. This chain connects TRBV2 to TRBJ2-3, with TRBD2 as a possible D gene (5 bases). Germline V gene data show CDR1 as SNHLY and CDR2 as FYNNEI. CDR3 size: 14 residues. The CDR3 DNA reads TGTGCCAGCAGAGGAGGACCGAGCACGGATACGCAGTATTTT. Protein sequence: CASRGGPSTDTQYF.